These 24 T cell receptor beta chains share one sample of origin, sequenced in a study of Tregs in tolerant kidney transplant recipients. Data came from immunoSEQ multiplex PCR; TCRdb stores just in-frame clones and leaves some out. Its listing shows about 48,000 clones. The sequences come from CD4+ T cells from blood, collected before the transplant. The receptors were gathered from a human donor who received a combined kidney and bone marrow transplant.

In the case of this clone: The read terminates 3 residues ahead of where the CDR3 ends, so the germline J gene completes it. V gene TRBV28 combines with J gene TRBJ2-7; TRBD1 matches at 7 bases. J gave up 0 bases and V 6 bases, and 5 bases lay outside the gene matches. This CDR3 region has 14 residues. Germline V gene lookup returns CDR1 MDHEN and CDR2 SYDVKM. The CDR3 loop reads CASRGQTVSYEQYF. The sequenced part of the CDR3 DNA is TGTGCCAGCAGGGGACAGACAGTCTCCTACGAG.

Comment on this clone: The read ends 3 residues early relative to the CDR3; the germline J gene fills the gap. This sequence joins TRBV29-1 and TRBJ2-1; maybe TRBD1 (7 bases). CDR3 length: 15 residues. The V gene's germline CDR1 is SQVTM and CDR2 ANQGSEA. V was trimmed by 7 bases and J by 0 bases, leaving 16 bases between them. The chain's CDR3 is CSAEGAANSYNEQFF. The covered CDR3 bases are TGCAGCGCGGAGGGGGCAGCAAACTCCTACAATGAG.

About this clone itself: The read finishes 3 residues shy of the CDR3 end, and the germline J gene is used to complete it. V and J are TRBV20-1 and TRBJ1-2; 12 nucleotides agree with TRBD1. The CDR3 is 15 residues long. The V and J ends lost 6 bases and 0 bases, in that order; junction bases with no gene match: 5. CDR1 is DFQATT, CDR2 SNEGSKA, per germline (reference sequence). CDR3 sequence reads: CSAPGQGAANYGYTF. The CDR3 bases that were read are TGCAGTGCCCCGGGACAGGGGGCTGCTAACTATGGC.

As for this clone: The read gets to within 3 residues of the CDR3 end, and the germline J gene fills in the rest. The chain employs TRBV2 and TRBJ2-5; D call uncertain. CDR1 and CDR2 from the germline V gene are SNHLY and FYNNEI. The ends were cut back, 6 bases at V and 4 bases at J, with 9 bases in the middle. CDR3 length: 12 residues. The CDR3 reads CASSLTGETQYF. The CDR3 DNA, read in part, is TGTGCCAGCAGCCTGACGGGAGAGACC.

Note on this clone: The read finishes 3 residues shy of the CDR3 end, and the germline J gene is used to complete it. The chain recombines TRBV5-5 with TRBJ1-5; D remains unclear. Germline V gives CDR1 SGHKS, CDR2 YYEKEE (reference sequence). V lost 2 bases to trimming and J lost 9 bases, with 12 bases between them. The CDR3 contains 13 residues. CDR3 DNA, as far as it was read: TGTGCCAGCAGCTTTGAAGGCGGTGGGCCC. This sequence encodes CASSFEGGGP. The whole CDR3 protein reads CASSFEGGGPQHF.

A remark on this clone: The read terminates 3 residues ahead of where the CDR3 ends, so the germline J gene completes it. This rearrangement joins TRBV4-2 to TRBJ1-2; D possibly corresponds to TRBD1 (6 bases). Trimming took 0 bases from V and 4 from J, leaving 21 bases between them. The CDR3 is 18 amino acids. The germline V gene encodes CDR1 LGHNA and CDR2 YNFKEQ. CDR3 region: CASSQELFGGANAYGYTF. The CDR3 DNA, read in part, is TGTGCCAGCAGCCAAGAGCTCTTCGGGGGGGCAAACGCCTATGGC.

Regarding this clone: The read gets to within 3 residues of the CDR3 end, and the germline J gene fills in the rest. This chain joins TRBV18 and TRBJ2-5; weak D call: TRBD1 (6 bases). This CDR3 comprises 17 residues. CDR1 is KGHSH and CDR2 is LQKENI in the germline V gene. Trimming took off 2 bases at V and 6 bases at J, with 22 bases between the two ends. The covered CDR3 bases are TGTGCCAGCTCACCATGGAACGGCGCACAGGGTGGGAAGACC. It specifies CASSPWNGAQGGKT. The entire CDR3 protein is CASSPWNGAQGGKTQYF.

Remarks on this clone: The read finishes 3 residues shy of the CDR3 end, and the germline J gene is used to complete it. This chain links TRBV20-1 with TRBJ1-5; 7 bases agree with TRBD1. Germline values: CDR1 DFQATT, CDR2 SNEGSKA (reference sequence). After removal of 6 bases from V and 4 bases from J, the junction contained 3 bases not matched to a gene. The length of the CDR3 is 12 residues. The covered CDR3 bases are TGCAGTGCAAACAGGGGAAATCAGCCC. It codes for CSANRGNQP. The whole CDR3 sequence reads CSANRGNQPQHF.

Details on this clone: Read sequence stops 3 residues before the CDR3 end, and the germline J gene provides the missing end. This rearrangement joins TRBV18 to TRBJ1-3; D may be TRBD1 (6 bases). The V end lost 3 bases, the J end lost 2 bases, and 11 bases lay between the germline ends. Per germline, CDR1 KGHSH and CDR2 LQKENI. The CDR3 consists of 15 residues. Incomplete CDR3 DNA: TGTGCCAGCTCACCGCTGGGGGCAACTGGAAACACC. Amino acids: CASSPLGATGNT. The whole CDR3 sequence reads CASSPLGATGNTIYF.

About this clone itself: The CDR3 end lies 3 residues beyond the end of the read and is filled in from the germline J gene. The gene calls are TRBV2 and TRBJ1-1; 7 nucleotides agree with TRBD1. The V gene end was trimmed by 7 bases and the J gene end by 6 bases; junction bases not matched to a gene: 8. CDR3 length: 13 residues. The germline V gene has CDR1 SNHLY and CDR2 FYNNEI. CDR3 DNA (partial): TGTGCCAGCAAGTCGACAGGGCGGCCTGAA. Translating gives CASKSTGRPE. The entire CDR3 reads CASKSTGRPEAFF.

In the case of this clone: The DNA ends 3 residues before the CDR3 does, and the rest of the CDR3 is filled in from the germline J gene. The V and J genes are TRBV5-1 and TRBJ2-2; D gene ambiguous. V lost 0 bases, J lost 0 bases, and 9 bases lay in between. Looked up from germline, CDR1 is SGHRS and CDR2 is YFSETQ. The CDR3 runs to 16 residues. Partial CDR3 DNA: TGCGCCAGCAGCTTGGCCCAGCAGGCGAACACCGGGGAG. It specifies CASSLAQQANTGE. The full CDR3 protein reads CASSLAQQANTGELFF.

Comment on this clone: The CDR3 end is not reached by the read, which stops 3 residues before it; the germline J gene fills it in. The chain has TRBV7-6 and TRBJ2-7, with unresolved D. V was clipped by 3 bases and J by 5 bases, with 5 bases between them. CDR1 and CDR2 from the germline V gene are SGHVS and FNYEAQ. The CDR3 is 11 residues long. Here the CDR3 reads CASSFGHEQYF. CDR3 DNA, as far as it was read: TGTGCCAGCAGCTTCGGTCACGAG.

Comment on this clone: The read halts 3 residues ahead of the CDR3 end, with the missing end drawn from the germline J gene. V gene TRBV2 combines with J gene TRBJ2-7; 7 bases agree with TRBD2. Trimming cost V 5 bases and J 6 bases; bases outside gene matches: 13. This CDR3 contains 15 residues. CDR1 and CDR2 from the germline V gene are SNHLY and FYNNEI. The sequenced CDR3 bases are TGTGCCAGCAGTCAATTAGCGGGCTCCCTAGGCGAG. As protein: CASSQLAGSLGE. The whole CDR3 protein is CASSQLAGSLGEQYF.

Comment on this clone: The CDR3 goes on 3 residues after the read ends, and that part is filled in from the germline J gene. This sequence joins TRBV19 and TRBJ1-2; the match to TRBD1 covers 7 bases. This CDR3 is 15 amino acids long. With V trimmed by 4 bases and J by 4 bases, 9 bases remained unmatched. Germline assignment: CDR1 LNHDA and CDR2 SQIVND (reference sequence). The CDR3 here is CASSTGAGGRYGYTF. The sequenced CDR3 bases are TGTGCCAGTAGTACCGGGGCAGGGGGTCGCTATGGC.

In regard to this clone: The read ends 3 residues before the CDR3 terminus; that terminus is restored from the germline J gene. This sequence joins TRBV6-1 and TRBJ1-2; D possibly corresponds to TRBD1 (6 bases). V lost 2 bases to trimming and J lost 4 bases, with 11 bases between them. The CDR3 sequence is 14 residues long. CDR1 and CDR2 from the germline V gene are MNHNS and SASEGT. The CDR3 sequence is CASSEPDSTYGYTF. The DNA read from the CDR3 is TGTGCCAGCAGTGAACCGGACAGCACCTATGGC.

As regards this clone: The sequenced fragment ends 3 residues before the CDR3 boundary, so the rest is inferred from the germline J gene. The chain joins TRBV18 to TRBJ2-2; TRBD2 might be the D (6 bases). V was cut by 2 bases and J by 6 bases, with 16 bases left in between. The CDR3 spans 16 residues. The germline gives CDR1 KGHSH, CDR2 LQKENI. The CDR3 bases that were read are TGTGCCAGCTCACCATTGGACTATGGGTATGCCGGGGAG. Protein sequence: CASSPLDYGYAGE. The full CDR3 sequence reads CASSPLDYGYAGELFF. The entire variable domain, with the rest obtained from reference TRBV18 and TRBJ2-2, is as follows: NAGVMQNPRHLVRRRGQEARLRCSPMKGHSHVYWYRQLPEEGLKFMVYLQKENIIDESGMPKERFSAEFPKEGPSILRIQQVVRGDSAAYFCASSPLDYGYAGELFFGEGSRLTVL.

As regards this clone: The read gets to within 3 residues of the CDR3 end, and the germline J gene fills in the rest. This chain links TRBV7-2 with TRBJ2-5; 7 nucleotides line up with TRBD1. This CDR3 spans 15 amino acids. The germline CDR1 and CDR2 sequences are SGHTA and FQGNSA. Trimming at V came to 7 bases and at J to 3 bases, leaving 11 bases not matched to a gene. CDR3 amino acids: CASTGGSGTEETQYF. CDR3 bases read: TGTGCCAGCACCGGAGGCTCCGGGACAGAAGAGACC. The complete variable domain, with remaining parts taken from reference TRBV7-2 and TRBJ2-5, reads GAGVSQSPSNKVTEKGKDVELRCDPISGHTALYWYRQSLGQGLEFLIYFQGNSAPDKSGLPSDRFSAERTGGSVSTLTIQRTQQEDSAVYLCASTGGSGTEETQYFGPGTRLLVL.

As regards this clone: The read ends 3 residues shy of where the CDR3 ends; the end is completed using the germline J gene. The rearrangement uses TRBV2 and TRBJ2-7, with 8 bases matching TRBD1. V was pared by 2 bases and J by 6 bases, with 12 bases of the junction left unmatched. The germline gives CDR1 SNHLY, CDR2 FYNNEI. This CDR3 has 16 residues. The CDR3 bases that were read are TGTGCCAGCAGTGAAAAGTGGACAGGGATCCTAGGCGAG. Protein product: CASSEKWTGILGE. The CDR3 in full is CASSEKWTGILGEQYF. The full variable domain, completed using reference TRBV2 and TRBJ2-7, is EPEVTQTPSHQVTQMGQEVILRCVPISNHLYFYWYRQILGQKVEFLVSFYNNEISEKSEIFDDQFSVERPDGSNFTLKIRSTKLEDSAMYFCASSEKWTGILGEQYFGPGTRLTVT.

Notes on this clone: Sequencing ends 3 residues short of the CDR3 end; the germline J gene provides the rest. The chain combines TRBV6-1 with TRBJ1-6, with D unclear. Germline V lookup: CDR1 MNHNS, CDR2 SASEGT. This CDR3 is built from 16 residues. The V and J ends lost 2 bases and 9 bases respectively, with 17 bases between them. The CDR3 loop is CASSELKGSGFSPLHF. The part of the CDR3 DNA that was read is TGTGCCAGCAGTGAATTGAAGGGTTCTGGGTTTTCACCC.

The CDR3 DNA, read in part, is TGCAGCGTTGGTCTACAGAGCTACACAGATACG. This gives the protein CSVGLQSYTDT. The whole CDR3 protein reads CSVGLQSYTDTQYF. This chain joins TRBV29-1 and TRBJ2-3; D is unclear. The read finishes 3 residues shy of the CDR3 end, and the germline J gene is used to complete it. The CDR3 has 14 residues. In germline, CDR1 is SQVTM, CDR2 ANQGSEA. Trimming stripped 4 bases from V and 2 bases from J, with 13 bases between.

With respect to this clone: The read stops 3 residues short of the end of the CDR3; the missing end is completed from the germline J gene. The chain joins TRBV10-3 to TRBJ2-3; TRBD1 agrees at 7 bases. V lost 2 bases and J lost 4; bases outside the gene matches: 6. Germline CDR1 is ENHRY and CDR2 is SYGVKD. The CDR3 loop spans 15 amino acids. CDR3 protein: CAISEGQARADTQYF. The DNA read from the CDR3 is TGTGCCATCAGTGAGGGACAGGCTCGGGCAGATACG.

Turning to this clone: With the read ending 3 residues before the CDR3 end, the germline J gene is used to fill in that end. The gene calls are TRBV19 and TRBJ1-3; 7 nucleotides agree with TRBD1. CDR3 size: 16 residues. Germline V gene lookup returns CDR1 LNHDA and CDR2 SQIVND (reference sequence). After removal of 7 bases from V and 0 bases from J, the junction contained 9 bases not matched to a gene. The part of the CDR3 DNA that was read is TGTGCCAGTAAAGCGTGGGACAGTATCTCTGGAAACACC. Translating gives CASKAWDSISGNT. In full, the CDR3 is CASKAWDSISGNTIYF.

Concerning this clone itself: The read falls 3 residues short of the CDR3 end, and the missing part is taken from the germline J gene. V usage is TRBV7-8 and J usage is TRBJ2-5; 9 nucleotides line up with TRBD1. The CDR3 runs 18 residues. CDR1 and CDR2 (germline): SGHVS, FQNEAQ. Trimming at V came to 5 bases and at J to 5 bases, leaving 18 bases not matched to a gene. This CDR3 is CASSEQAKRTGGRETQYF. The DNA read from the CDR3 is TGTGCCAGCAGCGAACAGGCCAAGAGAACAGGGGGCAGGGAGACC.

As concerns this clone: The read stops 3 residues short of the end of the CDR3; the missing end is completed from the germline J gene. The chain links TRBV20-1 to TRBJ2-5; 12 bases are a match to TRBD2. The ends lost 3 bases at V and 5 bases at J; junction bases unmatched: 10. In germline, CDR1 is DFQATT, CDR2 SNEGSKA (reference sequence). This CDR3 region has 16 residues. CDR3: CSASPSSGRAWETQYF. The sequenced CDR3 bases are TGCAGTGCTAGCCCGTCTAGCGGGAGGGCCTGGGAGACC.